What follows are 12 T cell receptor beta chains derived from one specimen sequenced in a study of T cell clones after liver transplantation. Using immunoSEQ multiplex PCR, the repertoire was profiled, and TCRdb retains in-frame clones only, with some absent. Here the sample spans 75,000 to 95,000 clones, roughly 84% being singletons. Sample: CD4+ T cells from blood, taken around 50 months after liver transplant. The receptors derive from a human patient who received a liver transplant. Some T cells may trace back to the graft donor.

J is TRBJ1-2 and V is TRBV12-5; no firm D call. From germline, CDR1 is LGHNT and CDR2 FRNRAP. With 6 bases removed from V and 8 bases from J, the gap between germline ends came to 19 bases. The CDR3 runs to 14 residues. CDR3 in amino acids: CASGRDGRALGYTF. CDR3 in DNA: TGTGCTAGTGGCCGAGATGGGCGGGCACTGGGCTACACCTTC.

This clone was detected a few times. This chain uses TRBV18 with TRBJ2-5, with D maybe TRBD2 (7 bases). The CDR3 is made up of 14 amino acids. The germline CDR1 and CDR2 sequences are KGHSH and LQKENI. V shed 4 bases and J shed 4 bases, with 13 bases lying between them. This CDR3 is CASSHRGAGETQYF. CDR3 sequence (DNA): TGTGCCAGCTCACACCGGGGGGCTGGAGAGACCCAGTACTTC.

This clone was counted between two and nine times. The chain links TRBV4-2 to TRBJ1-6, with 7 nucleotides matching TRBD1. The length of the CDR3 is 16 residues. The V gene end was trimmed by 0 bases and the J gene end by 10 bases; junction bases not matched to a gene: 9. Germline assignment: CDR1 LGHNA and CDR2 YNFKEQ. Written as DNA, the CDR3 is TGTGCCAGCAGCCAAGATCAGGGACAGACCATATCACCCCTCCACTTT. This gives the protein CASSQDQGQTISPLHF.

V gene TRBV25-1 combines with J gene TRBJ2-1; possibly TRBD1 or TRBD2 for D (5 bases each). This CDR3 has 15 residues. Trimming left V 5 bases short and J 0 bases short, with 11 bases between. CDR1 and CDR2 (germline): MGHDK, SYGVNS. The CDR3 reads CASSRGVSSYNEQFF. CDR3 DNA: TGTGCCAGCAGTCGGGGCGTAAGCTCCTACAATGAGCAGTTCTTC.

The rearrangement joins TRBV19 to TRBJ1-6; 8 positions match TRBD1. The germline V gene encodes CDR1 LNHDA and CDR2 SQIVND (reference sequence). The CDR3 extends over 12 amino acids. V gave up 5 bases and J gave up 14 bases; unmatched junction bases: 5. Here the CDR3 reads CASSGQGQTLHF. The CDR3 DNA follows: TGTGCCAGTAGTGGACAGGGACAAACCCTCCACTTT.

The gene calls are TRBV4-2 and TRBJ2-7, with TRBD1 matching 7 bases. The germline V gene encodes CDR1 LGHNA and CDR2 YNFKEQ. V shed 5 bases, J shed 3 bases, and the junction held 7 bases outside the gene matches. The CDR3 has 14 amino acids. The DNA for the CDR3 is TGTGCCAGCAGCTCGTCCACAGGGGTCTACGAGCAGTACTTC. As protein: CASSSSTGVYEQYF.

The V call is TRBV6-1, the J call TRBJ1-5; D possibly corresponds to TRBD1 (6 bases). Deletions cut 1 base from V and 6 bases from J, with 16 bases between. The CDR3 runs 16 residues. Germline CDR1 MNHNS, CDR2 SASEGT. The DNA of the CDR3 is TGTGCCAGCAGTGAAGTAGGGGGGGGAATCAGTCAGCCCCAGCATTTT. It is translated as CASSEVGGGISQPQHF.

This clone has just a few counts. CDR3 in amino acids: CASSTQPKGNEQFF. CDR3 nucleotides: TGTGCCAGCAGCACACAACCGAAAGGGAATGAGCAGTTCTTC. The chain employs TRBV7-8 and TRBJ2-1; no reliable D call. This CDR3 region has 14 residues. The germline CDR1 and CDR2 sequences are SGHVS and FQNEAQ. Trimming left V 5 bases short and J 7 bases short, with 15 bases between.

This chain connects TRBV9 to TRBJ2-5, with 10 nucleotides matching TRBD2. V dropped 3 bases and J dropped 4; count of bases not matched to a gene: 18. The CDR3 runs to 19 residues. Germline CDR1 is SGDLS and CDR2 is YYNGEE. The CDR3: CASSGSISGGAAGRETQYF. CDR3 DNA sequence: TGTGCCAGCAGCGGTTCCATCAGCGGGGGGGCGGCTGGTCGAGAGACCCAGTACTTC.

The J gene is TRBJ1-4, the V gene TRBV14; 7 nucleotides align to TRBD1. Germline loops: CDR1 SGHDN, CDR2 FVKESK. V lost 2 bases to trimming and J lost 3 bases; unmatched junction nucleotides: 6. The CDR3 sequence is 16 residues long. CDR3 nucleotides: TGTGCCAGCAGCCAAACACAGGGGAATGCTAATGAAAAACTGTTTTTT. Protein product: CASSQTQGNANEKLFF. Supplemented by reference TRBV14 and TRBJ1-4, the full variable domain reads EAGVTQFPSHSVIEKGQTVTLRCDPISGHDNLYWYRRVMGKEIKFLLHFVKESKQDESGMPNNRFLAERTGGTYSTLKVQPAELEDSGVYFCASSQTQGNANEKLFFGSGTQLSVL.

The V gene is TRBV6-5, the J gene TRBJ1-6; TRBD1 matches at 7 bases. The CDR3 is made up of 14 amino acids. Germline V gene data show CDR1 as MNHEY and CDR2 as SVGAGI. Trimming at V came to 7 bases and at J to 3 bases, leaving 3 bases not matched to a gene. CDR3: CASTRDSYNSPLHF. CDR3 bases: TGTGCCAGCACCCGGGACAGCTATAATTCACCCCTCCACTTT.

The rearrangement joins TRBV11-3 to TRBJ2-2; no clear D gene. The CDR3 loop spans 12 amino acids. V lost 6 bases, J lost 3 bases, and 5 bases lay in between. Germline CDR1 and CDR2: SGHNT and YENEEA. DNA of the CDR3: TGTGCCAGCAGTCCCGACACCGGGGAGCTGTTTTTT. It encodes CASSPDTGELFF. The full variable domain, in which reference TRBV11-3 and TRBJ2-2 provide the parts outside the CDR3, is EAGVVQSPRYKIIEKKQPVAFWCNPISGHNTLYWYLQNLGQGPELLIRYENEEAVDDSQLPKDRFSAERLKGVDSTLKIQPAELGDSAVYLCASSPDTGELFFGEGSRLTVL.